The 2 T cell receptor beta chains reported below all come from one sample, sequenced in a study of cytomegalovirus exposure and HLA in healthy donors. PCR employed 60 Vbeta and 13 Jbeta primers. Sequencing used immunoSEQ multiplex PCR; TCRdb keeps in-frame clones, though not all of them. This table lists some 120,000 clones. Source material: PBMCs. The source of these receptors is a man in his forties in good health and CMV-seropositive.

CDR3 sequence reads: CAWGSGAGTHVSAFF. The CDR3 DNA sequence: TGTGCCTGGGGTAGTGGGGCAGGTACGCATGTCAGTGCTTTCTTT. This chain connects TRBV30 to TRBJ1-1, with D maybe TRBD1 (5 bases). Trimming stripped 5 bases from V and 11 bases from J, with 27 bases between. Germline CDR1 is GTSNPN and CDR2 is SVGIG (reference sequence). The CDR3 covers 15 residues.

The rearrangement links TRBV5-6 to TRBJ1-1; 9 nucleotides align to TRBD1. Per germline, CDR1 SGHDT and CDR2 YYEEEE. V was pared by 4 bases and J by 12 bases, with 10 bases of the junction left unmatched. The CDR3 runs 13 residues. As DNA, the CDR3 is TGTGCCAGCAGCATACCGGGACAGGGCCGAACTTTCTTT. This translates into CASSIPGQGRTFF.